These T cell receptor beta chains were read from a single sample in a study of CD8 T cells in Susac syndrome. From the immunoSEQ multiplex PCR reads, TCRdb called clonotypes with MiXCR, one entry per CDR3 protein. The sample carries about 150,000 distinct CDR3 sequences, 85% to 95% recorded once. Sequencing used CD4+ T cells from PBMCs. All receptors derive from a human donor with Susac syndrome. Each CDR3 is given with its conserved first and last residue. The order of the fields is clone size, V gene, J gene, D gene, CDR3 DNA, CDR3 protein. A D gene is named only where the DNA matches it firmly. Size values are once, few and many counts, or a class for expanded clones, and some rows have none.

size: -; V: TRBV25-1; J: TRBJ2-7; D: -; DNA: TGTGCCAGCAGTGATCTGGGGGGCGCATCCTCCTACGAGCAGTACTTC; CDR3: CASSDLGGASSYEQYF
size: -; V: TRBV20-1; J: TRBJ1-1; D: -; DNA: TGCAGTGCTAGAACGCGACAGGCCTCTGAAGCTTTCTTT; CDR3: CSARTRQASEAFF
size: -; V: TRBV20-1; J: TRBJ2-7; D: TRBD1; DNA: TGCAGTGCCGGGACAGGGACCTACGAGCAGTACTTC; CDR3: CSAGTGTYEQYF
size: -; V: TRBV11-2; J: TRBJ1-1; D: -; DNA: TGTGCCAGCAGCTCATGGACAGCTTGGTTGGACACTGAAGCTTTCTTT; CDR3: CASSSWTAWLDTEAFF
size: -; V: TRBV29-1; J: TRBJ1-2; D: -; DNA: TGCAGCGTGGAGGCCCTTAGCTATGGCTACACCTTC; CDR3: CSVEALSYGYTF
size: -; V: TRBV5-1; J: TRBJ2-5; D: -; DNA: TGCGCCAGCACCTTGGACGTCCTAGCCGGTGAGACCCAGTACTTC; CDR3: CASTLDVLAGETQYF
size: once; V: TRBV3-1; J: TRBJ2-1; D: TRBD2; DNA: TGTGCCAGCAGCCTGGAGCCAGGCGGGGGTTGGAATGAGCAGTTCTTC; CDR3: CASSLEPGGGWNEQFF
size: -; V: TRBV5-6; J: TRBJ2-5; D: -; DNA: TGTGCCAGCAGCTTGGGCAGCGGAAAAGAGACCCAGTACTTC; CDR3: CASSLGSGKETQYF
size: once; V: TRBV12-3/TRBV12-4; J: TRBJ1-1; D: -; DNA: TGTGCCAGCAGTAACAGGGATATGAACACTGAAGCTTTCTTT; CDR3: CASSNRDMNTEAFF
size: -; V: TRBV7-3; J: TRBJ2-1; D: TRBD2; DNA: TGTGCCAGCAGCTCGTCAAATCTAGCGGGGGGGTACAATGAGCAGTTCTTC; CDR3: CASSSSNLAGGYNEQFF
size: -; V: TRBV6-1; J: TRBJ2-3; D: TRBD2; DNA: TGTGCCAGCAGTGATCCCAGACTAGCGGGGGGGGCCGTAGATACGCAGTATTTT; CDR3: CASSDPRLAGGAVDTQYF
size: -; V: TRBV18; J: TRBJ2-1; D: -; DNA: TGTGCCAGCTCACCACCGAGAAGCTCCTACAATGAGCAGTTCTTC; CDR3: CASSPPRSSYNEQFF
size: -; V: TRBV21-1; J: TRBJ2-3; D: -; DNA: TGTGCCAGCAGCAATGGTGGCGGGGCCTACCCAGATACGCAGTATTTT; CDR3: CASSNGGGAYPDTQYF
size: -; V: TRBV27; J: TRBJ1-6; D: -; DNA: TGTGCCAGCAGTTTATTGGGCAGGGGCAATTCACCCCTCCACTTT; CDR3: CASSLLGRGNSPLHF
size: -; V: TRBV19; J: TRBJ2-5; D: TRBD1; DNA: TGTGCCAGTAGTATAGACGACAGGGAAGAGACCCAGTACTTC; CDR3: CASSIDDREETQYF
size: -; V: TRBV12-3/TRBV12-4; J: TRBJ2-1; D: TRBD1; DNA: TGTGCCTCCCGGGACAGGAACAATGAGCAGTTCTTC; CDR3: CASRDRNNEQFF
size: -; V: TRBV15; J: TRBJ2-1; D: TRBD2; DNA: TGTGCCACCAGCAGAGAAGGGAGGGAGAGCTCCTACAATGAGCAGTTCTTC; CDR3: CATSREGRESSYNEQFF
size: -; V: TRBV7-2; J: TRBJ2-1; D: -; DNA: TGTGCCAGCAGCTACCGACTAGGAAAGTTCTTC; CDR3: CASSYRLGKFF
size: -; V: TRBV10-3; J: TRBJ2-5; D: TRBD2; DNA: TGTGCCATCAGTGTGGCGGGGGAAATTGGGCAAGAGACCCAGTACTTC; CDR3: CAISVAGEIGQETQYF
size: -; V: TRBV7-6; J: TRBJ2-2; D: -; DNA: TGTGCCAGCAGCCGTAATAGCGGGAACACCGGGGAGCTGTTTTTT; CDR3: CASSRNSGNTGELFF
size: -; V: TRBV2; J: TRBJ2-7; D: TRBD2; DNA: TGTGCCAGCAGCGGACTAGCGGCAAGCTCCTACGAGCAGTACTTC; CDR3: CASSGLAASSYEQYF
size: -; V: TRBV3-1; J: TRBJ2-1; D: TRBD2; DNA: TGTGCCAGCAGCAAGCGGGGGGGTGCCTACAATGAGCAGTTCTTC; CDR3: CASSKRGGAYNEQFF
size: -; V: TRBV20-1; J: TRBJ2-7; D: -; DNA: TGCAGTGCTAGAGAAGGAAGGAGATACGAGCAGTACTTC; CDR3: CSAREGRRYEQYF
size: once; V: TRBV29-1; J: TRBJ2-5; D: -; DNA: TGCAGCGTTGAGGAGAAACGAGAGACCCAGTACTTC; CDR3: CSVEEKRETQYF
size: -; V: TRBV7-8; J: TRBJ2-7; D: -; DNA: TGTGCCAGCAGCTTAGCGTCCAGGAACTACGAGCAGTACTTC; CDR3: CASSLASRNYEQYF
size: -; V: TRBV15; J: TRBJ1-4; D: -; DNA: TGTGCCACCAGCAGGGGCGGACAGCGTGAGGAAAAACTGTTTTTT; CDR3: CATSRGGQREEKLFF
size: once; V: TRBV3-1; J: TRBJ2-7; D: -; DNA: TGTGCCAGCAGCCAAGTGGGGGGACCGATTCGCGAGCAGTACTTC; CDR3: CASSQVGGPIREQYF
size: -; V: TRBV5-1; J: TRBJ1-6; D: TRBD1; DNA: TGCGCCAGCAGCTTAATGGGGACAGAAAATTCACCCCTCCACTTT; CDR3: CASSLMGTENSPLHF
size: -; V: TRBV24-1; J: TRBJ2-7; D: -; DNA: TGTGCCACCAGTGGGGGCTACGAGCAGTACTTC; CDR3: CATSGGYEQYF
size: -; V: TRBV10-3; J: TRBJ2-1; D: -; DNA: TGTGCCATCAGAAGAGGGACCCAGCAGTTCTTC; CDR3: CAIRRGTQQFF
size: -; V: TRBV12-3/TRBV12-4; J: TRBJ2-1; D: TRBD2; DNA: TGTGCCAGTTGCGGGGGGTTCTACAATGAGCAGTTCTTC; CDR3: CASCGGFYNEQFF
size: -; V: TRBV20-1; J: TRBJ2-3; D: -; DNA: TGCAGTGCTAGTGACAGTACCCCCACAGATACGCAGTATTTT; CDR3: CSASDSTPTDTQYF
size: -; V: TRBV3-1; J: TRBJ2-2; D: -; DNA: TGTGCCAGCAGCCAAGTTGCAGGCGGGGAGCTGTTTTTT; CDR3: CASSQVAGGELFF
size: -; V: TRBV29-1; J: TRBJ2-5; D: TRBD1; DNA: TGCAGCGTCTGGTCCGGGACAGGGGGAACGAAGACCCAGTACTTC; CDR3: CSVWSGTGGTKTQYF
size: -; V: TRBV11-2; J: TRBJ1-2; D: -; DNA: TGTGCCAGCACCCCTGGGGGGCGCTATGGCTACACCTTC; CDR3: CASTPGGRYGYTF
size: -; V: TRBV19; J: TRBJ1-5; D: -; DNA: TGTGCCAGTAGTATCGACAGGTATAGCAATCAGCCCCAGCATTTT; CDR3: CASSIDRYSNQPQHF
size: -; V: TRBV2; J: TRBJ2-3; D: -; DNA: TGTGCCAGCAAGGAGAGGAGTGCAGATACGCAGTATTTT; CDR3: CASKERSADTQYF
size: -; V: TRBV5-1; J: TRBJ1-1; D: -; DNA: TGCGCCAGCAGCTTTAAGGGGTCGAGGGACACTGAAGCTTTCTTT; CDR3: CASSFKGSRDTEAFF
size: -; V: TRBV12-3/TRBV12-4; J: TRBJ2-2; D: TRBD1; DNA: TGTGCCAGCAGCCACGGACAGGGGGCTGACACCGGGGAGCTGTTTTTT; CDR3: CASSHGQGADTGELFF
size: -; V: TRBV11-3; J: TRBJ2-1; D: TRBD2; DNA: TGTGCCAGCAGCTTAGGACCTACTAGCGGGGGGCATGAGCAGTTCTTC; CDR3: CASSLGPTSGGHEQFF
size: -; V: TRBV20-1; J: TRBJ2-1; D: TRBD2; DNA: TGCAGTGCTATAGCGGGGGTCGGCAATGAGCAGTTCTTC; CDR3: CSAIAGVGNEQFF
size: once; V: TRBV9; J: TRBJ2-2; D: TRBD2; DNA: TGTGCCAGCAGCGTAGCGAGCGGGGGCTACACCGGGGAGCTGTTTTTT; CDR3: CASSVASGGYTGELFF
size: -; V: TRBV24-1; J: TRBJ2-3; D: TRBD1; DNA: TGTGCCACCAGTGCAGGGACAGGGAAGAGCACAGATACGCAGTATTTT; CDR3: CATSAGTGKSTDTQYF
size: -; V: TRBV7-9; J: TRBJ2-7; D: -; DNA: TGTGCCTACGGACGTGGATACGAGCAGTACTTC; CDR3: CAYGRGYEQYF